Shown below are 10 T cell receptor beta chains from a single sample sequenced in a study of yellow fever vaccine responses in identical twins. MiXCR, applied by TCRdb to the RT-PCR reads, yields one record per CDR3 protein. The sample contains just over 3,000 distinct CDR3 sequences, more than 70% of which appear only once. Sequenced material: T cells from blood (PBMCs), unsorted or a sorted subset (not recorded which), taken before or after yellow fever vaccination (not recorded which). The origin of the receptors is a woman in her late teens or twenties who received the yellow fever vaccine.

The chain joins TRBV29-1 to TRBJ2-7; D uncertain. The CDR3 is made up of 12 amino acids. V was cut by 5 bases and J by 6 bases, with 14 bases left in between. Germline CDR1 is SQVTM and CDR2 is ANQGSEA. The CDR3 bases are TGCAGCGTTAGTCTATTCGGGTTCGAGCAGTACTTC. Translating gives CSVSLFGFEQYF.

V and J are TRBV10-1 and TRBJ2-7; D is undetermined. With 3 bases removed from V and 6 bases from J, the gap between germline ends came to 3 bases. The CDR3 spans 10 residues. The V gene's germline CDR1 is WNHNN and CDR2 SYGVQD (reference sequence). The CDR3 spells CASSDCEQYF. The CDR3 DNA reads TGCGCCAGCAGTGACTGCGAGCAGTACTTC.

The genes are TRBV7-9 and TRBJ2-3; 8 bases fit TRBD2. CDR1 and CDR2 from the germline V gene are SEHNR and FQNEAQ (reference sequence). CDR3 length equals 14 residues. The ends lost 3 bases at V and 3 bases at J; junction bases unmatched: 2. The CDR3 bases are TGTGCCAGCAGCTTTGCGGGGGGTACAGATACGCAGTATTTT. It specifies CASSFAGGTDTQYF.

The genes are TRBV11-2 and TRBJ2-5; a weak D match, TRBD2 (6 bases). This CDR3 comprises 14 residues. Per germline, CDR1 SGHAT and CDR2 FQNNGV. Trimming pared 5 bases from V and 9 bases from J, leaving 19 bases between. CDR3: CASSERSGLLAQYF. In nucleotides, the CDR3 is TGTGCCAGCAGCGAACGCTCGGGACTCCTGGCCCAGTACTTC.

This sequence joins TRBV18 and TRBJ2-3; D not certain. Germline V gene lookup returns CDR1 KGHSH and CDR2 LQKENI. V was trimmed by 5 bases and J by 3 bases, leaving 9 bases between them. This CDR3 comprises 13 residues. The CDR3: CASSMSGTDTQYF. CDR3 sequence (DNA): TGTGCCAGCTCAATGTCCGGGACAGATACGCAGTATTTT.

V gene TRBV29-1 combines with J gene TRBJ2-1, with TRBD2 matching 14 bases. After removal of 7 bases from V and 8 bases from J, the junction contained 4 bases not matched to a gene. The CDR3 has 13 residues. Germline CDR1 reads SQVTM; CDR2 reads ANQGSEA. The CDR3 protein is CSGGTSGGYEQFF. As DNA, the CDR3 is TGCAGCGGGGGGACTAGCGGGGGATATGAGCAGTTCTTC.

The V call is TRBV6-5, the J call TRBJ2-7; maybe TRBD2 (6 bases). The CDR3 runs 14 residues. V was shortened by 4 bases and J by 0 bases, with 10 bases between the two germline ends. CDR1 is MNHEY, CDR2 SVGAGI, per germline. The CDR3 loop is CASSLSRGSYEQYF. The CDR3 DNA is TGTGCCAGCAGTTTGTCGCGGGGCTCCTACGAGCAGTACTTC.

The chain combines TRBV4-1 with TRBJ2-7; D is unclear. The ends were cut back, 0 bases at V and 2 bases at J, with 8 bases in the middle. Germline lookup yields CDR1 MGHRA and CDR2 YSYEKL. The CDR3 is 14 residues long. CDR3 amino acids: CASSQELTPYEQYF. DNA of the CDR3: TGCGCCAGCAGCCAAGAGCTCACCCCCTACGAGCAGTACTTC.

The rearrangement uses TRBV20-1 and TRBJ2-1; TRBD2 matches 10 bases. The junction had 6 bases not matched to a gene; V was cut back by 0 bases and J by 4 bases. Germline CDR1 is DFQATT and CDR2 is SNEGSKA (reference sequence). The CDR3 consists of 16 residues. The CDR3 sequence: CSARDRLAGEYNEQFF. In nucleotides, the CDR3 is TGCAGTGCTAGAGATCGGCTAGCGGGGGAGTACAATGAGCAGTTCTTC.

This chain connects TRBV7-1 to TRBJ2-2; D gene uncertain. TRBV7-1 is known as an ORF, though its function is uncertain. The ends were cut back, 3 bases at V and 2 bases at J, with 4 bases in the middle. The CDR3 consists of 13 residues. The CDR3: CASSSINTGELFF. The CDR3 DNA reads as TGTGCCAGCAGCTCGATTAACACCGGGGAGCTGTTTTTT.